This is a list of T cell receptor beta chains from one sample in a study of cytomegalovirus exposure and HLA in healthy donors. Clones were read by immunoSEQ multiplex PCR, and TCRdb kept only the in-frame ones, dropping some. The sample yields approximately 150,000 clones, around 59% seen once. The material sequenced was PBMCs. The receptors derive from a male donor in good health and CMV-seronegative. The CDR3 runs from the conserved cysteine through the conserved F or W. A D gene is named only where the DNA matches it firmly. Expanded clones are given a class, and other clones once, few, many or no size at all.

v_call	cdr3_length	d_call	j_call	clone_size	cdr3_nt	cdr3_aa
TRBV29-1	12	.	TRBJ2-7	.	TGCAGCGTCAGCGCGCTAAACTACGAGCAGTACTTC	CSVSALNYEQYF
TRBV6-5	15	TRBD1	TRBJ2-2	.	TGTGCCAGCATCCACCGCGGACAGGGCGGCGGGGAGCTGTTTTTT	CASIHRGQGGGELFF
TRBV19	15	TRBD1	TRBJ2-2	.	TGTGCCAGTACCCTTGACAGGGGATACACCGGGGAGCTGTTTTTT	CASTLDRGYTGELFF
TRBV5-1	15	TRBD1	TRBJ1-1	once	TGCGCCAGCAGCTTGGGGACAGGAGTGAACACTGAAGCTTTCTTT	CASSLGTGVNTEAFF
TRBV5-1	16	TRBD1	TRBJ1-2	.	TGCGCCAGCAGCTTGTCTAGGGGACAGGGGAACTATGGCTACACCTTC	CASSLSRGQGNYGYTF
TRBV5-1	16	TRBD1	TRBJ1-3	.	TGCGCCAGCAGCTGGACAGGTTTTCAATCTGGAAACACCATATATTTT	CASSWTGFQSGNTIYF
TRBV6-5	15	TRBD1	TRBJ2-7	few	TGTGCCAGCAGTGGTCACGGGACAGGGCTCTACGAGCAGTACTTC	CASSGHGTGLYEQYF
TRBV7-2	19	TRBD2	TRBJ2-3	.	TGTGCCAGCAGCTCCCAGTCTAGCGGGGGGGATATTAGCACAGATACGCAGTATTTT	CASSSQSSGGDISTDTQYF
TRBV5-1	18	TRBD1	TRBJ1-1	.	TGCGCCAGCAGCTTGGACGGACAGGGTTGGGCTATCGGTGCTGAAGCTTTCTTT	CASSLDGQGWAIGAEAFF
TRBV6-4	15	TRBD2	TRBJ2-3	once	TGTGCCAGCAGTGGGACTAGCGGGCCCCCGGATACGCAGTATTTT	CASSGTSGPPDTQYF
TRBV6-1	14	TRBD2	TRBJ2-3	.	TGTGCCAGCATGGGCGGGGGGGCCATGGATACGCAGTATTTT	CASMGGGAMDTQYF
TRBV5-4	16	.	TRBJ1-5	.	TGTGCCAGCAGCCTCGGAGGAGGGAATAGCAATCAGCCCCAGCATTTT	CASSLGGGNSNQPQHF
TRBV9	17	TRBD2	TRBJ2-1	.	TGTGCCAGCAGCGTAGCTGTCGGTAGCGGGGGCAAGAATGAGCAGTTCTTC	CASSVAVGSGGKNEQFF
TRBV19	14	TRBD1	TRBJ1-5	.	TGTGCCAGTTCCCGGGACAGGGACAATCAGCCCCAGCATTTT	CASSRDRDNQPQHF
TRBV30	15	TRBD1	TRBJ1-1	few	TGTGCCTGGAGGCTCCAGGGGGCGGGGAGAACTGAAGCTTTCTTT	CAWRLQGAGRTEAFF
TRBV5-1	13	.	TRBJ2-5	once	TGCGCCAGCAGCTCCACAGGTTGGGAGACCCAGTACTTC	CASSSTGWETQYF
TRBV6-5	14	.	TRBJ1-2	few	TGTGCCAGCACCTACACGGGGGATAACTATGGCTACACCTTC	CASTYTGDNYGYTF
TRBV6-8	16	TRBD2	TRBJ2-7	.	TGTGCCAGCAGCCCCGTGACTAGCCACAGCTCCTACGAGCAGTACTTC	CASSPVTSHSSYEQYF
TRBV7-9	13	.	TRBJ1-2	.	TGTGCCAGCAGCTCCTCGACAGACTATGGCTACACCTTC	CASSSSTDYGYTF
TRBV15	15	.	TRBJ1-5	.	TGTGCCACCAGCAGAGATCTTCAGGGCAGTCAGCCCCAGCATTTT	CATSRDLQGSQPQHF
TRBV6-1	15	.	TRBJ1-1	.	TGTGCCAGCAGTAAACGGGGGGGAACGAACACTGAAGCTTTCTTT	CASSKRGGTNTEAFF
TRBV15	12	.	TRBJ2-1	.	TGTGCCACCAGCCTCGGAGACAATGAGCAGTTCTTC	CATSLGDNEQFF
TRBV2	14	.	TRBJ1-1	few	TGTGCCAGCAGTGAAGCGCGAGGAGCCGCTGAAGCTTTCTTT	CASSEARGAAEAFF
TRBV5-1	13	TRBD2	TRBJ2-1	.	TGCGCCAGCAGCTTGGCCGGGACTAGGGAGCAGTTCTTC	CASSLAGTREQFF
TRBV2	14	.	TRBJ2-2	.	TGTGCCAGCAGGAGGGCGACGGGGGCCGGGGAGCTGTTTTTT	CASRRATGAGELFF
TRBV7-8	14	TRBD1	TRBJ2-2	.	TGTGCCAGCAGCTTAACACAGGGGACCGGGGAGCTGTTTTTT	CASSLTQGTGELFF
TRBV7-3	14	TRBD2	TRBJ2-7	few	TGTGCCAGCAGCCCCCAGCGGGGGGGCTACGAGCAGTACTTC	CASSPQRGGYEQYF
TRBV5-1	16	TRBD2	TRBJ2-3	.	TGCGCCAGCAGCTTAAGCGGGGGGGCAGATACAGATACGCAGTATTTT	CASSLSGGADTDTQYF
TRBV11-2	13	.	TRBJ2-7	few	TGTGCCGTATCCCTGGGGGGGCTCTACGAGCAGTACTTC	CAVSLGGLYEQYF
TRBV7-2	15	.	TRBJ2-2	.	TGTGCCAGCAGCTTAGTTTCAGGGAACACCGGGGAGCTGTTTTTT	CASSLVSGNTGELFF
TRBV7-2	17	TRBD2	TRBJ2-7	.	TGTGCCAGCAGCCGGGGGACTAGCGGGAGTAGCTCCTACGAGCAGTACTTC	CASSRGTSGSSSYEQYF